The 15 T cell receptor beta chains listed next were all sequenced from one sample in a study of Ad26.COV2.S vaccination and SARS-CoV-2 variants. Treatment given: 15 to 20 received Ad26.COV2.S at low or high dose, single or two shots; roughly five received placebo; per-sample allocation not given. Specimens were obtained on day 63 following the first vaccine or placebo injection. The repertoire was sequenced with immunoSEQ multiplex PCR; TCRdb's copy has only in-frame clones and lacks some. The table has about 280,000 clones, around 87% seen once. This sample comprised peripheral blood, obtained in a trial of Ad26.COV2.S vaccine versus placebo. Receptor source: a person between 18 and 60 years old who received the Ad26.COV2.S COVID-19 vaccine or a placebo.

CDR3 DNA: TGTGCCAGCAGCTCAAGTGGCCAAACCGGGGAGCTGTTTTTT. Its translation is CASSSSGQTGELFF. V gene TRBV7-9 combines with J gene TRBJ2-2; the D is unclear. The germline V gene encodes CDR1 SEHNR and CDR2 FQNEAQ (reference sequence). This CDR3 spans 14 amino acids. Trimming shortened V by 4 bases and J by 5 bases, and 11 bases separated the two germline ends.

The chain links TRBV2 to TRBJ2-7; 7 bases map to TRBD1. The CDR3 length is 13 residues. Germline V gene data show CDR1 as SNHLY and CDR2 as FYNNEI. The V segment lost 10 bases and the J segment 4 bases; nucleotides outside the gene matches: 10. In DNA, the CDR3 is TGTGCCACCCGACAGGGCCCCGTTTACGAGCAGTACTTC. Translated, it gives CATRQGPVYEQYF.

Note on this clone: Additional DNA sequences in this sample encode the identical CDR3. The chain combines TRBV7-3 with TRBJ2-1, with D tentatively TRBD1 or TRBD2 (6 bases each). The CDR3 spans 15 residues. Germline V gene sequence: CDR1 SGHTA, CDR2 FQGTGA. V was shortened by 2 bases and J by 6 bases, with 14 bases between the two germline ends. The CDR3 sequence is CASSLGGPGANEQFF. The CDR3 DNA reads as TGTGCCAGCAGCTTAGGGGGTCCGGGGGCCAATGAGCAGTTCTTC.

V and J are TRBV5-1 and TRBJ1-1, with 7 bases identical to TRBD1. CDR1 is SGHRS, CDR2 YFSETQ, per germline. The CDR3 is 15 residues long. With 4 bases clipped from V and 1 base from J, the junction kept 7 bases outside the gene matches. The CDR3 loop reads CASSLQGPANTEAFF. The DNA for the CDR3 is TGCGCCAGCAGCCTACAGGGGCCGGCGAACACTGAAGCTTTCTTT.

The CDR3 spells CASSPRGTNEKLFF. The CDR3 nucleotides are TGTGCCAGCTCACCAAGGGGGACTAATGAAAAACTGTTTTTT. The chain couples TRBV18 to TRBJ1-4; possibly TRBD1 for D (6 bases). The CDR3 runs to 14 residues. Trimming left V 2 bases short and J 2 bases short, with 6 bases between. Germline values: CDR1 KGHSH, CDR2 LQKENI.

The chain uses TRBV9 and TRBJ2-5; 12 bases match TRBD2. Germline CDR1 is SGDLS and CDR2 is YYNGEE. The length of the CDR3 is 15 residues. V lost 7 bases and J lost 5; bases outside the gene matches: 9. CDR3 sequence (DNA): TGTGCCAGCGCTGAACTAGCGGGGGGCGGGGAGACCCAGTACTTC. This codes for CASAELAGGGETQYF.

The CDR3 sequence: CASSRTLASLYNEQFF. Written as DNA, the CDR3 is TGTGCCAGCAGTCGAACCCTAGCGAGCCTCTACAATGAGCAGTTCTTC. V and J are TRBV2 and TRBJ2-1, with D perhaps matching TRBD2 (6 bases). V lost 5 bases and J lost 3, with 17 bases in between. This CDR3 has 16 amino acids. Germline V gene data show CDR1 as SNHLY and CDR2 as FYNNEI.

CDR3: CASSLSGRINTGELFF. In nucleotides, the CDR3 is TGCGCCAGCAGCTTGAGCGGGAGGATTAACACCGGGGAGCTGTTTTTT. The J gene is TRBJ2-2, the V gene TRBV5-1, with TRBD2 identical over 9 bases. Germline trimming cut 1 base from V and 2 bases from J; bases unmatched to any gene: 3. The CDR3 has 16 residues. Germline CDR1 SGHRS, CDR2 YFSETQ.

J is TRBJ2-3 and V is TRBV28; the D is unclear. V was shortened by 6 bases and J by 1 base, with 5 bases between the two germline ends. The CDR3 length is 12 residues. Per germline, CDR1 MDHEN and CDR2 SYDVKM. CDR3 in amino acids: CASSKGTDTQYF. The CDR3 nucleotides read TGTGCCAGCAGCAAAGGCACAGATACGCAGTATTTT.

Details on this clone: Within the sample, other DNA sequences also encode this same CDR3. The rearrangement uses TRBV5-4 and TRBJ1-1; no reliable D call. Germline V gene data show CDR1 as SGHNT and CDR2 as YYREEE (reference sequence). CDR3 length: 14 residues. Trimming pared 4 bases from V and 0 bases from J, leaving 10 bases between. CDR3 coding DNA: TGTGCCAGCAGCCTGGACTCAATGAACACTGAAGCTTTCTTT. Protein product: CASSLDSMNTEAFF.

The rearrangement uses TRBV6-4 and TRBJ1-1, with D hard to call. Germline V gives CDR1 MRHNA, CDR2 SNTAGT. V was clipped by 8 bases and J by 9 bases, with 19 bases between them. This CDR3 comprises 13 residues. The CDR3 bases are TGTGCCAGCCGCGAAAGGGTTGGCTCGCAAGCTTTCTTT. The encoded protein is CASRERVGSQAFF.

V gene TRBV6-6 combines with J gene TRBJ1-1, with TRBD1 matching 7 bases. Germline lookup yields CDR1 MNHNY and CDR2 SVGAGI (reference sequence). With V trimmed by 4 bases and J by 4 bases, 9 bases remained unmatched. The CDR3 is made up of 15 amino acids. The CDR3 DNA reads TGTGCCAGCAGTTCCTCTACAGGGGACGGCACTGAAGCTTTCTTT. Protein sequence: CASSSSTGDGTEAFF.

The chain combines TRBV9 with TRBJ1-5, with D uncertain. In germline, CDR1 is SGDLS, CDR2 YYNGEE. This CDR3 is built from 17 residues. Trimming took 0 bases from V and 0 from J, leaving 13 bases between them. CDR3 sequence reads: CASSVGFGADSNQPQHF. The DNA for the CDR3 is TGTGCCAGCAGCGTAGGATTTGGCGCGGATAGCAATCAGCCCCAGCATTTT. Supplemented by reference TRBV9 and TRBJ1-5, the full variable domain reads DSGVTQTPKHLITATGQRVTLRCSPRSGDLSVYWYQQSLDQGLQFLIQYYNGEERAKGNILERFSAQQFPDLHSELNLSSLELGDSALYFCASSVGFGADSNQPQHFGDGTRLSIL.

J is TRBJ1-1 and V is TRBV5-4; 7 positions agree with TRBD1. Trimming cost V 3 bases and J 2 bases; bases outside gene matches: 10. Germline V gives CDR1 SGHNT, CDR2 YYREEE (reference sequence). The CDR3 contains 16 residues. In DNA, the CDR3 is TGTGCCAGCAGCTGGGAGACAGGGCGGGGAAACACTGAAGCTTTCTTT. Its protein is CASSWETGRGNTEAFF.

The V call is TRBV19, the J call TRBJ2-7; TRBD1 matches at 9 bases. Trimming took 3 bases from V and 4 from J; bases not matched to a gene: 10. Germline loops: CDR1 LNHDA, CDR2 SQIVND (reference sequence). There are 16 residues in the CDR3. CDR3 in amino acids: CASSMTSTGTGYEQYF. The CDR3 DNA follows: TGTGCCAGTAGTATGACCTCAACCGGGACAGGGTACGAGCAGTACTTC.